This TCR beta chain was recovered during a study of T-cell memory formation after mild COVID-19 (TCRdb year 2021). Describing the broader study: Most TCR sequence clusters were specific to one of the two donors. Longitudinal TCRalpha and TCRbeta repertoire sequencing tracked T-cell clones expanding and contracting after mild COVID-19 in two donors. The cohort comprised two young, previously healthy adult volunteers, one female and one male.

The data were produced on an Illumina NovaSeq 6000. cDNA libraries for TCRalpha and TCRbeta were prepared by 5'RACE using constant-segment primers, with sample barcodes and unique molecular identifiers added. Trizol reagent was used to extract RNA from every sample. Amplification of the libraries took two PCR steps, and the second step added a second sample barcode plus Illumina TruSeq adapters. Sequencing of the libraries was done on an Illumina NovaSeq, producing 2 x 150 bp paired-end reads. In the original analysis: Reads were demultiplexed and collapsed into UMI-guided consensus sequences with migec v1.2.7. Using mixcr v2.1.11, UMI consensuses were aligned to TRA and TRB V and J templates and then assembled into clonotypes. A clonotype was counted as expanded or contracted only when both edgeR and NoisET called the clonotype significant, with the noise models trained on biological replicates. edgeR calls used a false discovery rate-adjusted p below 0.01 and a log2 fold-change threshold of 1. As an exploratory analysis of dynamics, PCA with hierarchical clustering was applied to max-normalized trajectories of the 1000 most abundant clonotypes. Separately sequenced CD4+ and CD8+ repertoires were used to assign the CD4 or CD8 phenotype of responding clones. TCRdb trimmed the raw reads at Q25, called clones with MiXCR and kept productive beta chains. Each entry merges the rows of one CDR3 protein and shows their most common DNA and genes. The V and J calls were determined by TCRdb, not by the authors. The sample data list roughly 130,000 distinct CDR3 sequences, and about a sixth of these were observed just once. Approximately 5% of the sample belongs to the ten largest clones.

Broad study findings and their caveats: Clones that contracted from day 15 to 85 showed balanced CD4/CD8 phenotypes, whereas a second wave of clones that expanded from day 15 to 37 leaned towards CD4+. SARS-CoV-2 specificity was not confirmed for the second-wave clones peaking on day 37. The study included only a couple of mild cases, and larger cohorts that include severe cases with pre-infection samples were judged to be necessary. The detection of some responding clones in pre-infection memory suggests that pre-existing cross-reactive memory T cells joined the SARS-CoV-2 response. Contracting CD4+ clones were located mainly in the CM and EM memory subsets, whereas CD8+ clones were found to be enriched in EMRA.

PBMCs were isolated by Ficoll-Paque density gradient centrifugation. This clonotype came up a few times. There is no known antigen for this receptor. The input lacks base qualities; no much larger clone sits a single base away. The CDR3 measures 14 amino acids from cysteine to phenylalanine. Just CDR3 DNA is preserved here, 42 bases in frame from base 1. CDR1 DFQATT and CDR2 SNEGSKA were looked up in the germline V gene (reference sequence). V is clipped by 3 bases and J by 1 base, and the sequence between their germline boundaries is 11 bases long. The rearrangement joined TRBV20-1 to TRBJ2-3, and the D gene may be TRBD2, 6 bases matching. This clonotype originated in a man aged 18 to 35 who had mild COVID-19 (a few samples of this study predate the infection). The sample titles of this study are shuffled in the database, so cell type and time point are left out; the donor was told from shared clones. The specimen sequenced was PBMCs or a T cell subset sorted from them (not recorded which). The sequenced DNA is TGCAGTGCTAGGGGGGACTTGGGCACAGATACGCAGTATTTT. Its coded protein is CSARGDLGTDTQYF.